This is a list of T cell receptor beta chains from one sample in a study of T cell changes during pregnancy in multiple sclerosis. Using immunoSEQ multiplex PCR, the repertoire was profiled, and TCRdb retains in-frame clones only, with some absent. The data show about 36,000 clones, more than 75% seen once. The sequencing used CD4+ T cells from peripheral blood mononuclear cells, collected in the first trimester of pregnancy. The receptors stem from a female donor with multiple sclerosis, enrolled in a pregnancy study. The CDR3 runs from the conserved cysteine through the conserved F or W. The D gene is left open where the match is weak. Rows may omit the clone size; those that give it use once, few, many or a size class.

d_gene	j_gene	v_gene	abundance	CDR3aa	CDR3nt
TRBD2	TRBJ2-6	TRBV14	NA	CASSQELLAGFSGANVLTF	TGTGCCAGCAGCCAAGAATTACTAGCGGGTTTCTCTGGGGCCAACGTCCTGACTTTC
NA	TRBJ1-5	TRBV6-5	NA	CASSGSGPQHF	TGTGCCAGCAGTGGGAGTGGGCCCCAGCATTTT
TRBD1	TRBJ2-6	TRBV28	NA	CASSEGGSGANVLTF	TGTGCCAGCAGTGAAGGGGGCAGTGGGGCCAACGTCCTGACTTTC
NA	TRBJ2-1	TRBV6-6	NA	CASSSAYNEQFF	TGTGCCAGCAGCTCCGCGTACAATGAGCAGTTCTTC
TRBD2	TRBJ2-3	TRBV9	once	CASSVMGVAGGPGSTDTQYF	TGTGCCAGCAGCGTAATGGGGGTAGCGGGAGGGCCGGGTAGCACAGATACGCAGTATTTT
TRBD2	TRBJ2-1	TRBV30	NA	CAWSLQLAGAYNEQFF	TGTGCCTGGTCGCTACAACTAGCGGGCGCCTACAATGAGCAGTTCTTC
NA	TRBJ1-1	TRBV11-1	NA	CASSKDRDTEAFF	TGTGCCAGCAGCAAGGATCGGGACACTGAAGCTTTCTTT
NA	TRBJ2-7	TRBV2	NA	CASSQEGYEQYF	TGTGCCAGCAGTCAAGAGGGGTACGAGCAGTACTTC
TRBD1	TRBJ1-3	TRBV28	NA	CASTAPVQGASGNTIYF	TGTGCCAGCACCGCCCCGGTACAGGGGGCCTCTGGAAACACCATATATTTT
NA	TRBJ1-1	TRBV27	NA	CASSLSMGLGEAFF	TGTGCCAGCAGTTTATCAATGGGGCTAGGGGAAGCTTTCTTT
NA	TRBJ1-4	TRBV6-6	once	CASTPSGLNEKLFF	TGTGCCAGCACCCCATCTGGGCTTAATGAAAAACTGTTTTTT
TRBD2	TRBJ2-1	TRBV9	NA	CASSPRGLAGGESSYNEQFF	TGTGCCAGCAGCCCCCGAGGACTAGCGGGGGGGGAAAGCTCCTACAATGAGCAGTTCTTC
NA	TRBJ1-5	TRBV19	NA	CASTGLFENQPQHF	TGTGCCTCGACGGGACTTTTTGAGAATCAGCCCCAGCATTTT
TRBD1	TRBJ2-7	TRBV6-1	NA	CASRRDRATYEQYF	TGTGCCAGCAGGAGGGACAGGGCAACCTACGAGCAGTACTTC
TRBD1	TRBJ2-2	TRBV9	NA	CASSVTQGANGELFF	TGTGCCAGCAGCGTAACACAGGGGGCGAACGGGGAGCTGTTTTTT
TRBD2	TRBJ2-1	TRBV7-3	NA	CASSPSGGGRNEQFF	TGTGCCAGCAGTCCTAGCGGGGGGGGAAGGAATGAGCAGTTCTTC
TRBD1	TRBJ1-1	TRBV9	NA	CASSVVLRDRGSDTEAFF	TGTGCCAGCAGCGTAGTTCTCAGGGACAGGGGTAGTGACACTGAAGCTTTCTTT
TRBD2	TRBJ2-3	TRBV7-8	NA	CASSGAGGDTQYF	TGTGCCAGCAGCGGAGCGGGGGGAGATACGCAGTATTTT
TRBD2	TRBJ2-5	TRBV2	NA	CASIRAGVQETQYF	TGTGCCAGCATAAGAGCGGGGGTCCAAGAGACCCAGTACTTC
NA	TRBJ2-7	TRBV18	NA	CASSPTDLGEQYF	TGTGCCAGCTCCCCAACTGACCTAGGCGAGCAGTACTTC
TRBD1	TRBJ2-7	TRBV7-2	NA	CASSLAGTGTGEQYF	TGTGCCAGCAGCTTAGCGGGGACAGGGACAGGCGAGCAGTACTTC
TRBD2	TRBJ2-2	TRBV5-1	NA	CASGAGGIGELFF	TGCGCCAGCGGGGCGGGAGGAATCGGGGAGCTGTTTTTT
NA	TRBJ1-2	TRBV5-1	NA	CASSRARGYGYTF	TGCGCCAGCAGCCGGGCCCGGGGGTATGGCTACACCTTC
NA	TRBJ1-1	TRBV18	once	CASSPPTGTNTEAFF	TGTGCCAGCTCACCACCGACGGGTACGAACACTGAAGCTTTCTTT
TRBD1	TRBJ2-2	TRBV6-5	NA	CASSRVAGGTGELFF	TGTGCCAGCAGTAGGGTGGCAGGGGGCACCGGGGAGCTGTTTTTT
TRBD1	TRBJ1-1	TRBV7-2	once	CASSLGGQGFFSEAFF	TGTGCCAGCAGTTTAGGTGGACAGGGATTCTTCTCTGAAGCTTTCTTT
TRBD1	TRBJ1-1	TRBV7-2	NA	CASNPTGDTEAFF	TGTGCCAGCAACCCTACAGGGGATACTGAAGCTTTCTTT
NA	TRBJ1-2	TRBV5-8	NA	CASSPSYLGRMIYTF	TGTGCCAGCAGCCCTTCCTACTTGGGGCGTATGATCTACACCTTC
TRBD2	TRBJ2-3	TRBV5-1	once	CASSWGLAGGRTDTQYF	TGCGCCAGCAGCTGGGGACTAGCGGGAGGACGCACAGATACGCAGTATTTT
TRBD1	TRBJ2-3	TRBV7-9	NA	CASSFTLPGTGVEYTQYF	TGTGCCAGCAGCTTCACCCTCCCGGGGACAGGGGTGGAATATACGCAGTATTTT
TRBD1	TRBJ2-6	TRBV9	NA	CASSATGTGANVLTF	TGTGCCAGCAGCGCGACAGGGACTGGGGCCAACGTCCTGACTTTC
NA	TRBJ2-2	TRBV5-1	NA	CASSPQIETGELFF	TGCGCCAGCAGCCCGCAGATCGAAACCGGGGAGCTGTTTTTT
NA	TRBJ2-2	TRBV19	NA	CASSIQGQWTGELFF	TGTGCCAGTAGTATACAGGGTCAGTGGACCGGGGAGCTGTTTTTT
NA	TRBJ2-5	TRBV2	NA	CASRRSLLQETQYF	TGTGCCAGCAGGCGAAGCTTGCTCCAAGAGACCCAGTACTTC
TRBD1	TRBJ2-1	TRBV6-5	NA	CASSYAGTGNLNEQFF	TGTGCCAGCAGTTACGCCGGGACAGGCAATCTCAATGAGCAGTTCTTC
TRBD1	TRBJ1-5	TRBV19	NA	CASRQDRAGNQPQHF	TGTGCCAGTAGGCAGGACAGGGCTGGCAATCAGCCCCAGCATTTT
NA	TRBJ2-2	TRBV28	NA	CASAFGSANTGELFF	TGTGCCAGCGCATTCGGTTCCGCGAACACCGGGGAGCTGTTTTTT
TRBD1	TRBJ2-2	TRBV7-7	NA	CASSPTGTANTGELFF	TGTGCCAGCAGCCCCACCGGGACAGCGAACACCGGGGAGCTGTTTTTT
NA	TRBJ1-1	TRBV28	NA	CASPSGGEGTEAFF	TGTGCCAGCCCTTCTGGGGGCGAGGGCACTGAAGCTTTCTTT
TRBD2	TRBJ2-5	TRBV30	NA	CAWNGGGLTQYF	TGTGCCTGGAACGGGGGGGGCCTGACCCAGTACTTC
NA	TRBJ1-5	TRBV18	NA	CASSYNSYSNQPQHF	TGTGCCAGCTCATACAACAGCTATAGCAATCAGCCCCAGCATTTT
NA	TRBJ1-1	TRBV19	few	CASSIRGEGTEAFF	TGTGCCAGTAGTATACGGGGGGAGGGCACTGAAGCTTTCTTT
TRBD1	TRBJ2-5	TRBV7-6	NA	CASSLGTGKWEETQYF	TGTGCCAGCAGCTTAGGGACAGGGAAGTGGGAAGAGACCCAGTACTTC
TRBD2	TRBJ2-1	TRBV4-1	NA	CASSQLDIVPSGRNEQFF	TGCGCCAGCAGCCAGTTAGATATAGTTCCTAGCGGGAGGAATGAGCAGTTCTTC
NA	TRBJ2-5	TRBV4-2	NA	CASSQGSGDSQETQYF	TGTGCCAGCAGCCAAGGGTCGGGGGACTCCCAAGAGACCCAGTACTTC
NA	TRBJ1-1	TRBV6-5	NA	CASSETLPGNTEAFF	TGTGCCAGCAGCGAAACCCTCCCAGGGAACACTGAAGCTTTCTTT
NA	TRBJ2-1	TRBV6-6	NA	CASSYVAGNEQFF	TGTGCCAGCAGTTACGTGGCGGGGAATGAGCAGTTCTTC
NA	TRBJ1-2	TRBV6-1	once	CASRQGPTYGYTF	TGTGCCAGCAGGCAGGGGCCCACCTATGGCTACACCTTC
TRBD1	TRBJ1-2	TRBV5-1	NA	CASSSGTGGNYGYTF	TGCGCCAGCAGCTCCGGGACAGGGGGCAACTATGGCTACACCTTC
NA	TRBJ1-1	TRBV18	NA	CASSPGQNTEAFF	TGTGCCAGCTCACCGGGACAGAACACTGAAGCTTTCTTT
NA	TRBJ2-2	TRBV6-1	NA	CASSGLGANGELFF	TGTGCCAGCAGTGGTCTGGGGGCAAACGGGGAGCTGTTTTTT
NA	TRBJ1-5	TRBV5-1	NA	CASSFLNRANQPQHF	TGCGCCAGCAGCTTCTTAAACAGGGCTAATCAGCCCCAGCATTTT
NA	TRBJ1-3	TRBV5-1	NA	CASSLGQVGNTIYF	TGCGCCAGCAGCTTAGGCCAGGTTGGAAACACCATATATTTT
TRBD1	TRBJ1-1	TRBV28	NA	CASSLFRYVPGQGMVAFF	TGTGCCAGCAGTTTATTTCGATACGTCCCGGGACAGGGGATGGTAGCTTTCTTT